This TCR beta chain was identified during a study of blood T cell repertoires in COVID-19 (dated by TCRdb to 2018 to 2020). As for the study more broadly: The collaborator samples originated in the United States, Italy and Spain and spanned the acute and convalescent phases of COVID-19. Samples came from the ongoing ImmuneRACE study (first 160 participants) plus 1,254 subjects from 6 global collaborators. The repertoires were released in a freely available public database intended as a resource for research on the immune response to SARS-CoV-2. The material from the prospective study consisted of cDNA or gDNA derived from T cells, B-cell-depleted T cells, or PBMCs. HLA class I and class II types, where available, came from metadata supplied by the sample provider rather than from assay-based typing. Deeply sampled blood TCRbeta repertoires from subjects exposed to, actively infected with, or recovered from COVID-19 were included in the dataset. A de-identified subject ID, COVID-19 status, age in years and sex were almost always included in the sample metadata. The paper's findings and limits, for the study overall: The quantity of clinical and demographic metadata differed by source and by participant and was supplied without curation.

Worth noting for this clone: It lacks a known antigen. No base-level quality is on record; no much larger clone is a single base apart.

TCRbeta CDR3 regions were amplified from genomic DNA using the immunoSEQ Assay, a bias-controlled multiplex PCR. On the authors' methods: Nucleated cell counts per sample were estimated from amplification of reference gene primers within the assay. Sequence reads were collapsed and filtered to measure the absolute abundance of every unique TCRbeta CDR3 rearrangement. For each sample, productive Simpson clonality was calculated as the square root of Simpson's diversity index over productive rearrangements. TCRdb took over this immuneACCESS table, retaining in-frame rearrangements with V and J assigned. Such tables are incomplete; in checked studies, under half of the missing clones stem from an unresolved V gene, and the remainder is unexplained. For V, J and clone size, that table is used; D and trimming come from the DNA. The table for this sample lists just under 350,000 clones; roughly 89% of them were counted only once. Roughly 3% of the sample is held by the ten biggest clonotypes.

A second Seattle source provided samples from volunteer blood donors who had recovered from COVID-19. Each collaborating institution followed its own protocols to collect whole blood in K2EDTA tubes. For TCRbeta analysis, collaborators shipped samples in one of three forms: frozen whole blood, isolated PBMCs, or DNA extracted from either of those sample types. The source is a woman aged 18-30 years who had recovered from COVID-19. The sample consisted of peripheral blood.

The CDR3 in this case is CASSLGQGTSGANVLTF. In nucleotide form, the sequence is TGCGCCAGCAGCTTAGGACAGGGCACCTCTGGGGCCAACGTCCTGACTTTC. Rearrangement joined TRBV5-1 to TRBJ2-6; 8 junctional bases match TRBD1. CDR1 and CDR2, per the germline V gene, are SGHRS and YFSETQ. The CDR3 spans 17 residues, from the cysteine through the phenylalanine. Just the 51-base CDR3 DNA is kept, in frame starting at base 1. V loses 2 bases at its end and J loses 0 bases; junction bases beyond the gene matches: 4. With the rest looked up from the reference TRBV5-1 and TRBJ2-6 genes rather than sequenced, the full variable domain is KAGVTQTPRYLIKTRGQQVTLSCSPISGHRSVSWYQQTPGQGLQFLFEYFSETQRNKGNFPGRFSGRQFSNSRSEMNVSTLELGDSALYLCASSLGQGTSGANVLTFGAGSRLTVL.